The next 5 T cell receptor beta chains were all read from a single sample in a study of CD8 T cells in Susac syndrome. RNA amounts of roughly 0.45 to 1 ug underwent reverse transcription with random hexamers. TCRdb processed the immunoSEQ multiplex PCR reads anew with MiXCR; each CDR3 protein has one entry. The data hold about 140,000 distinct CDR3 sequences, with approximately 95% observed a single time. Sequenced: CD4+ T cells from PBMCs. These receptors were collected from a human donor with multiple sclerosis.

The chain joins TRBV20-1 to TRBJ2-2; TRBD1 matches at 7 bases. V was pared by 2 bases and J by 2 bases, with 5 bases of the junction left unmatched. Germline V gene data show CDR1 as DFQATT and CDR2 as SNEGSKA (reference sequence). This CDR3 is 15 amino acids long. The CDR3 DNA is TGCAGTGCTAGACCGGACAGGCTAAACACCGGGGAGCTGTTTTTT. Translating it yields CSARPDRLNTGELFF.

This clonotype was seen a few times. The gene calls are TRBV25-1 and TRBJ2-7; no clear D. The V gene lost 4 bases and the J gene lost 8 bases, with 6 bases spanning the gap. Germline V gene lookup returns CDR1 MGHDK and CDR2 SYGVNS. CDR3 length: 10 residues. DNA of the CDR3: TGTGCCAGCAGTGCCCGCAAGCAGTACTTC. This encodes CASSARKQYF.

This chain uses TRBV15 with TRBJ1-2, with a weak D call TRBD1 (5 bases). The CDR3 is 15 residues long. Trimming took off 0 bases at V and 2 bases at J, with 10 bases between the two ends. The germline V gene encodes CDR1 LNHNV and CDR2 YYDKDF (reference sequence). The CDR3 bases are TGTGCCACCAGCAGAGAACCAGGGATAAACTATGGCTACACCTTC. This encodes CATSREPGINYGYTF.

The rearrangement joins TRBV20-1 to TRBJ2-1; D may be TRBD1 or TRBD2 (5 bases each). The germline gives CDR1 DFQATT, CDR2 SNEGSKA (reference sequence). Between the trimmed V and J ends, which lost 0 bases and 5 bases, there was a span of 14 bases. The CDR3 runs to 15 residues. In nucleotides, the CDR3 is TGCAGTGCTAGAGATCAGGGACGAGGGCACAATGAGCAGTTCTTC. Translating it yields CSARDQGRGHNEQFF.

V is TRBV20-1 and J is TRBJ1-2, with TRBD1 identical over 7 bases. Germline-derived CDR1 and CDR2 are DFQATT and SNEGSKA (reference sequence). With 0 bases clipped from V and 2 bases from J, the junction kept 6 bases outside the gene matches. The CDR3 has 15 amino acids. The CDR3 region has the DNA TGCAGTGCTAGAGATCCGGGCAGGGGGAACTATGGCTACACCTTC. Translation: CSARDPGRGNYGYTF.